These 30 T cell receptor beta chains came from one sample sequenced in a study of shared clonotypes between healthy human individuals. Method: immunoSEQ multiplex PCR; TCRdb's copy keeps in-frame clones and lacks some. The sample shows millions of clones, 85% to 95% of them seen only once. The sequencing input was naive CD4+ T cells sorted from blood. The sample's subset: CD45RA+ positively selected. The source of these receptors is a young man in good health.

This clone was recorded once. The genes are TRBV19 and TRBJ1-1; D is undetermined. The germline CDR1 and CDR2 sequences are LNHDA and SQIVND (reference sequence). This CDR3 comprises 13 residues. Trimming cost V 5 bases and J 0 bases, with 7 bases left between them. CDR3 protein: CASSRALNTEAFF. CDR3 bases: TGTGCCAGTAGTCGCGCGTTGAACACTGAAGCTTTCTTT.

This sequence joins TRBV6-4 and TRBJ2-4; tentatively, D is TRBD2 (6 bases). Germline values: CDR1 MRHNA, CDR2 SNTAGT. This CDR3 comprises 14 residues. V dropped 3 bases and J dropped 8 bases, with 14 bases sitting between them. The CDR3 nucleotides are TGTGCCAGCAGTGAAGAGGGAGGTTTGGACATTCAGTACTTC. Encoded protein: CASSEEGGLDIQYF.

The rearrangement uses TRBV6-6 and TRBJ1-1; tentative D call: TRBD1 (5 bases). CDR1 and CDR2 (germline): MNHNY, SVGAGI (reference sequence). The V end lost 7 bases, the J end lost 4 bases, and 16 bases lay between the germline ends. The CDR3 contains 14 residues. This CDR3 reads CASTRTQGGTEAFF. CDR3 in DNA: TGTGCCAGCACTCGCACCCAGGGAGGCACTGAAGCTTTCTTT.

The chain links TRBV5-8 to TRBJ1-5; D is undetermined. V lost 4 bases and J lost 3, with 8 bases in between. Germline V CDR1 and CDR2: SGHTS, YDEGEE. The CDR3 totals 13 residues. The CDR3 loop reads CASSPPHNQPQHF. CDR3 DNA sequence: TGTGCCAGCAGCCCCCCGCACAATCAGCCCCAGCATTTT.

The V and J genes are TRBV5-1 and TRBJ2-2, with no clear D. V shed 0 bases and J shed 1 base, with 7 bases lying between them. The CDR3 totals 15 residues. Germline V lookup: CDR1 SGHRS, CDR2 YFSETQ. The CDR3 protein is CASSLAYQNTGELFF. In DNA, the CDR3 is TGCGCCAGCAGCTTGGCTTATCAGAACACCGGGGAGCTGTTTTTT. The entire variable domain, with the rest obtained from reference TRBV5-1 and TRBJ2-2, is as follows: KAGVTQTPRYLIKTRGQQVTLSCSPISGHRSVSWYQQTPGQGLQFLFEYFSETQRNKGNFPGRFSGRQFSNSRSEMNVSTLELGDSALYLCASSLAYQNTGELFFGEGSRLTVL.

This chain links TRBV7-9 with TRBJ2-2, with D tentatively TRBD2 (5 bases). Germline V gene data show CDR1 as SEHNR and CDR2 as FQNEAQ (reference sequence). V gave up 6 bases and J gave up 6 bases, with 17 bases separating them. The CDR3 extends over 15 amino acids. CDR3 in amino acids: CASRVGAGFAGELFF. The CDR3 bases are TGTGCCAGCAGAGTGGGAGCTGGTTTCGCCGGGGAGCTGTTTTTT.

The chain couples TRBV9 to TRBJ1-3, with 7 bases fitting TRBD1. The CDR3 sequence is 17 residues long. V trimming: 7 bases; J trimming: 0 bases; junction bases outside the gene matches: 13. From germline, CDR1 is SGDLS and CDR2 YYNGEE. The CDR3 DNA reads as TGTGCCAGCCGAAAGCATCCGGGACAGAACTCTGGAAACACCATATATTTT. Its translation is CASRKHPGQNSGNTIYF.

V and J are TRBV6-5 and TRBJ1-1; TRBD1 matches 8 bases. Germline values: CDR1 MNHEY, CDR2 SVGAGI. Losses at the gene ends were 2 bases for V and 3 bases for J; bases not matched to a gene: 5. The CDR3 covers 15 residues. The CDR3: CASSYAAGGHTEAFF. CDR3 DNA: TGTGCCAGCAGTTACGCCGCAGGGGGCCACACTGAAGCTTTCTTT.

This chain joins TRBV5-6 and TRBJ1-4; D uncertain. The CDR3 has 14 residues. The ends were cut back, 6 bases at V and 7 bases at J, with 16 bases in the middle. CDR1 and CDR2 (germline): SGHDT, YYEEEE. The CDR3 region is CASTGRAASEKLFF. The CDR3 coding sequence is TGTGCCAGCACCGGGCGGGCCGCGAGTGAAAAACTGTTTTTT.

The rearrangement joins TRBV7-2 to TRBJ2-7; TRBD2 matches 8 bases. The CDR3 consists of 15 residues. Germline CDR1 SGHTA, CDR2 FQGNSA. The V and J ends lost 0 bases and 7 bases, in that order; junction bases with no gene match: 8. This CDR3 is CASSLAGLGVQEQYF. The CDR3 region has the DNA TGTGCCAGCAGCTTAGCGGGACTAGGGGTTCAGGAGCAGTACTTC.

CDR3 region: CASRTDPTGGGEQYF. The CDR3 nucleotides read TGTGCCAGCAGGACCGACCCAACAGGGGGCGGGGAGCAGTACTTC. The chain uses TRBV6-1 and TRBJ2-7, with 9 bases identical to TRBD1. J was trimmed by 7 bases and V by 6 bases; bases with no gene match: 13. Germline CDR1 is MNHNS and CDR2 is SASEGT. CDR3 length equals 15 residues.

The chain recombines TRBV5-3 with TRBJ1-2, with 8 positions matching TRBD1. TRBV5-3 is an open reading frame whose function is uncertain. This CDR3 is 17 amino acids long. The V and J ends lost 4 bases and 3 bases, in that order; junction bases with no gene match: 14. CDR3 DNA sequence: TGTGCCAGAAGCCTCATACCTCCGGACAGGGCGGACTATGGCTACACCTTC. Translated: CARSLIPPDRADYGYTF.

The chain couples TRBV5-4 to TRBJ1-3, with D maybe TRBD1 (5 bases). This CDR3 spans 15 amino acids. The germline gives CDR1 SGHNT, CDR2 YYREEE (reference sequence). Between the trimmed V and J ends, which lost 3 bases and 4 bases, there was a span of 14 bases. CDR3 sequence: CASSSLGPMGNTIYF. The CDR3 DNA reads as TGTGCCAGCAGCTCACTGGGACCGATGGGAAACACCATATATTTT.

The V gene is TRBV21-1, the J gene TRBJ1-2. TRBV21-1 is listed as a pseudogene. The CDR3 runs 14 residues. This CDR3 reads CASRQLDSYYGYTF. The CDR3 nucleotides are TGTGCCAGCAGGCAACTAGACTCATACTATGGCTACACCTTC.

The CDR3, as DNA: TGCGCCAGCAGCCAAGAATGGGAGGGTAACTATGGCTACACCTTC. Translating it yields CASSQEWEGNYGYTF. The chain recombines TRBV4-1 with TRBJ1-2, with no clear D. Germline V gene lookup returns CDR1 MGHRA and CDR2 YSYEKL. Trimming left V 0 bases short and J 1 base short, with 9 bases between. CDR3 size: 15 residues.

The genes are TRBV9 and TRBJ2-2; tentatively, D is TRBD2 (6 bases). Germline V gene lookup returns CDR1 SGDLS and CDR2 YYNGEE. Trimming left V 2 bases short and J 1 base short, with 9 bases between. The CDR3 sequence is 15 residues long. The CDR3 DNA reads TGTGCCAGCAGCGTGGGCGGGGTGAACACCGGGGAGCTGTTTTTT. Protein sequence: CASSVGGVNTGELFF.

The chain carries TRBV10-2 and TRBJ2-5; TRBD1 agrees at 12 bases. This CDR3 contains 16 residues. V shed 3 bases, J shed 5 bases, and the junction held 7 bases outside the gene matches. Germline V gene lookup returns CDR1 WSHSY and CDR2 SAAADI. CDR3 region: CASSELGTGGRETQYF. The CDR3, as DNA: TGCGCCAGCAGTGAACTCGGGACAGGGGGCCGGGAGACCCAGTACTTC.

With regard to this clone: This specimen includes other DNA sequences encoding the same CDR3. The CDR3 reads CASSEAGGGETQYF. For the CDR3, the DNA is TGTGCCAGCAGTGAAGCAGGCGGCGGCGAGACCCAGTACTTC. This rearrangement joins TRBV2 to TRBJ2-5; no clear D. V lost 0 bases to trimming and J lost 5 bases, with 10 bases between them. This CDR3 is built from 14 residues. Germline-derived CDR1 and CDR2 are SNHLY and FYNNEI.

The chain joins TRBV20-1 to TRBJ1-1; D gene ambiguous. Germline CDR1 and CDR2: DFQATT and SNEGSKA (reference sequence). This CDR3 is built from 11 residues. The V end lost 7 bases, the J end lost 4 bases, and 10 bases lay between the germline ends. The CDR3: CSGEGPTEAFF. CDR3 coding DNA: TGCAGTGGCGAGGGTCCCACTGAAGCTTTCTTT.

This rearrangement joins TRBV18 to TRBJ2-3, with D possibly being TRBD2 (6 bases). CDR3 size: 14 residues. V lost 6 bases to trimming and J lost 0 bases, with 10 bases between them. The germline gives CDR1 KGHSH, CDR2 LQKENI. CDR3 sequence reads: CASSGGPSTDTQYF. DNA for the CDR3: TGTGCCAGCTCCGGGGGACCTAGCACAGATACGCAGTATTTT.

The rearrangement links TRBV7-3 to TRBJ1-3; TRBD1 aligns across 7 bases. This CDR3 has 18 residues. The V gene's germline CDR1 is SGHTA and CDR2 FQGTGA. The ends lost 4 bases at V and 2 bases at J; junction bases unmatched: 14. CDR3: CASSSADREGTPGNTIYF. In DNA, the CDR3 is TGTGCCAGCAGCTCTGCTGACAGGGAAGGCACTCCTGGAAACACCATATATTTT.

This clone has only one observation. This chain uses TRBV30 with TRBJ2-7, with a weak D call TRBD1 (5 bases). Trimming left V 4 bases short and J 0 bases short, with 16 bases between. The CDR3 length is 15 residues. Germline CDR1 and CDR2: GTSNPN and SVGIG (reference sequence). CDR3 nucleotides: TGTGCCTGGAAGATAGGCCTAGGGGCCTCCTACGAGCAGTACTTC. This encodes CAWKIGLGASYEQYF.

The genes are TRBV4-3 and TRBJ2-7; 13 bases are a match to TRBD2. The CDR3 has 22 residues. After removal of 0 bases from V and 2 bases from J, the junction contained 19 bases not matched to a gene. Looked up from germline, CDR1 is LGHNA and CDR2 is YSLEER. The CDR3 loop is CASSQEVATIRLAGGETYEQYF. The CDR3 DNA is TGCGCCAGCAGCCAAGAGGTCGCGACGATAAGACTAGCGGGAGGCGAAACCTACGAGCAGTACTTC.

This clone occurred once. This rearrangement joins TRBV6-5 to TRBJ1-5; D gene uncertain. V was cut by 6 bases and J by 5 bases, with 11 bases left in between. The CDR3 is 13 amino acids. Looked up from germline, CDR1 is MNHEY and CDR2 is SVGAGI. The CDR3 is CASRFDIDQPQHF. The CDR3 coding sequence is TGTGCCAGCAGGTTCGACATCGATCAGCCCCAGCATTTT.

In nucleotides, the CDR3 is TGTGCCAGCAGTGCGTACAGGGGGAGCTCTGGGGCCAACGTCCTGACTTTC. Translating gives CASSAYRGSSGANVLTF. V usage is TRBV6-1 and J usage is TRBJ2-6, with 8 nucleotides matching TRBD1. V was clipped by 4 bases and J by 0 bases; unmatched bases: 5. The CDR3 totals 17 residues. CDR1 MNHNS and CDR2 SASEGT come from the germline V gene.

This clone was observed a handful of times. The same CDR3 can be traced to other DNA sequences in this sample. This chain joins TRBV25-1 and TRBJ2-2; tentative D call: TRBD1 (5 bases). The germline gives CDR1 MGHDK, CDR2 SYGVNS. The CDR3 consists of 14 residues. V dropped 5 bases and J dropped 0 bases, with 7 bases sitting between them. The CDR3 sequence is CASSPRANTGELFF. As DNA, the CDR3 is TGTGCCAGCAGTCCCAGGGCGAACACCGGGGAGCTGTTTTTT.

The rearrangement joins TRBV5-1 to TRBJ2-3, with no clear D. The length of the CDR3 is 16 residues. Trimming stripped 4 bases from V and 2 bases from J, with 17 bases between. Looked up from germline, CDR1 is SGHRS and CDR2 is YFSETQ. The CDR3 DNA reads as TGCGCCAGCAGCCTAGACCCTACCGGTACCACAGATACGCAGTATTTT. This encodes CASSLDPTGTTDTQYF. The entire variable domain, with the rest obtained from reference TRBV5-1 and TRBJ2-3, is as follows: KAGVTQTPRYLIKTRGQQVTLSCSPISGHRSVSWYQQTPGQGLQFLFEYFSETQRNKGNFPGRFSGRQFSNSRSEMNVSTLELGDSALYLCASSLDPTGTTDTQYFGPGTRLTVL.

In regard to this clone: Other DNA sequences in this specimen translate into the identical CDR3. The rearrangement joins TRBV5-1 to TRBJ2-7; D may correspond to TRBD1 or TRBD2 (5 bases each). The length of the CDR3 is 14 residues. The germline CDR1 and CDR2 sequences are SGHRS and YFSETQ. V was cut by 3 bases and J by 1 base, with 11 bases left in between. CDR3 sequence (DNA): TGCGCCAGCAGCTGGGGAGACAGATCCTACGAGCAGTACTTC. Encoded protein: CASSWGDRSYEQYF.

The chain has TRBV10-1 and TRBJ2-1; 8 bases align to TRBD1. The trim removed 5 bases at V and 6 bases at J, leaving 6 bases unmatched. There are 14 residues in the CDR3. The germline CDR1 and CDR2 sequences are WNHNN and SYGVQD (reference sequence). CDR3 sequence: CASSQDRGGNEQFF. CDR3 sequence (DNA): TGCGCCAGCAGTCAAGACAGGGGAGGCAATGAGCAGTTCTTC.

This sequence joins TRBV5-6 and TRBJ1-6; D not certain. V gave up 4 bases and J gave up 7 bases, with 9 bases separating them. CDR1 SGHDT and CDR2 YYEEEE come from the germline V gene. This CDR3 region has 13 residues. The CDR3 protein is CASSLEVNSPLHF. For the CDR3, the DNA is TGTGCCAGCAGCCTTGAGGTGAATTCACCCCTCCACTTT.